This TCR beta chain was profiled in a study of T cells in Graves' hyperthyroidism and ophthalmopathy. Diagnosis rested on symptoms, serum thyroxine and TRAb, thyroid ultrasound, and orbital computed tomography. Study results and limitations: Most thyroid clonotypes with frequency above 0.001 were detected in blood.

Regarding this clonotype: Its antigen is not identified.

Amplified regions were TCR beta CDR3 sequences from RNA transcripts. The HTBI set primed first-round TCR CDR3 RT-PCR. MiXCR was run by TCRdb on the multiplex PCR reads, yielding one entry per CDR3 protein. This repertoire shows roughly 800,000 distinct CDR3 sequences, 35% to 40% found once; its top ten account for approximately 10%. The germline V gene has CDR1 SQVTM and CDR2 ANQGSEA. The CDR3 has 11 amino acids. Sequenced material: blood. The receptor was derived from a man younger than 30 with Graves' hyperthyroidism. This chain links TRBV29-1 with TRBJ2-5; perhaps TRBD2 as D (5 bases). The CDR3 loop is CSCEGQETQYF. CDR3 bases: TGCAGTTGCGAGGGCCAAGAGACCCAGTACTTC.